This T cell receptor (beta chain) was recorded in a study of T-cell memory formation after mild COVID-19. Overall study context: TCR clusters largely stayed donor specific.

V dropped 7 bases and J dropped 1; count of bases not matched to a gene: 10. Looked up from germline, CDR1 is DFQATT and CDR2 is SNEGSKA (reference sequence). The CDR3 consists of 15 residues. This clonotype was recorded a few times. One entry per CDR3 protein, called by TCRdb with MiXCR from the 5' RACE reads. The repertoire consists of 210,000 or so distinct CDR3 sequences, with 27% occurring once and the leading ten covering about an eighth. V and J are TRBV20-1 and TRBJ2-5; 9 nucleotides agree with TRBD2. The receptor was isolated from an adult woman who had mild COVID-19 (a few samples of this study predate the infection). Cell type and time point are not known. Source material: PBMCs or a T cell subset sorted from them (not recorded which). The CDR3 DNA reads as TGCAGTGTACTGGTGGCTAGCGGGGTCCAAGAGACCCAGTACTTC. This codes for CSVLVASGVQETQYF.